This T cell receptor beta chain was obtained from a study of vaccination effects on CD4 cells after COVID-19. The germline V gene has CDR1 KGHDR and CDR2 SFDVKD. CDR3 length equals 13 residues. V lost 7 bases and J lost 11; bases outside the gene matches: 5. ViraFEST expansion of antigen-specific CD4+ T cells with viral peptide pools preceded sequencing. Isolation of CD4+ T cells took place after about nine days of culture. People in the vaccine group had not been infected with SARS-CoV-2 before, and their nucleocapsid antibodies were negative. IL-2 medium was substituted for half the medium on days 3 and 7. Measured with immunoSEQ multiplex PCR; TCRdb has only the in-frame clones, and not every one. The sample lists about 22,000 clones, around 66% occurring once. Of note for this clone: The antigen remains unidentified.

Source: CD4+ T cells from PBMCs cultured with HCoV-229E spike peptides, taken before COVID-19 vaccination. The V and J genes are TRBV24-1 and TRBJ2-1; 12 bases fit TRBD2. The clonotype comes from a human donor who received a COVID-19 vaccine. The CDR3 bases are TGTGCCACCAGGAAACTAGCGGGGGGCCAGCAGTTCTTC. Translation: CATRKLAGGQQFF.